This T cell receptor (beta chain) was captured by sequencing in a study of blood T cell repertoires in COVID-19. Study information: The study drew acute and convalescent COVID-19 samples from the United States, Italy and Spain.

Original methodology: Estimation of nucleated cell counts was performed using reference gene primer amplification. Some clones are missing from TCRdb's copy, which holds only in-frame ones; the method was immunoSEQ multiplex PCR. That table furnishes V, J and clone size, whereas the DNA furnished D and trimming. The table includes approximately 300,000 clones, 89% detected once. Trimming stripped 4 bases from V and 2 bases from J, with 12 bases between. This CDR3 has 14 amino acids. CDR1 is MGHDK, CDR2 SYGVNS, per germline. The genes are TRBV25-1 and TRBJ2-7, with D possibly matching TRBD1 (6 bases). The sequence came from a man between 18 and 35 years old who had recovered from COVID-19. Sequenced material: peripheral blood. For the CDR3, the DNA is TGTGCCAGCAGTGCTTGGACAGTAGCCTACGAGCAGTACTTC. Translated, it gives CASSAWTVAYEQYF.